This T cell receptor beta chain is from a study of T cells in Graves' hyperthyroidism and ophthalmopathy. The CDR3 sequence is 16 residues long. CDR1 and CDR2 (germline): SGDLS, YYNGEE. The V and J ends lost 5 bases and 0 bases respectively, with 17 bases between them. RNA transcripts provided the source from which TCR beta CDR3 regions were amplified. TCR CDR3 underwent first-round RT-PCR with the HTBI primer set. TCRdb re-called the multiplex PCR reads with MiXCR, one entry per CDR3 protein. The sample lists roughly 93,000 distinct CDR3 sequences; roughly 39% were seen once. For this clonotype: One base away lies a much larger clone, so this may be a sequencing read error.

The specimen was peripheral blood or thyroid tissue (not recorded which). The TCR comes from a woman in her twenties or thirties with Graves' hyperthyroidism. The chain combines TRBV9 with TRBJ1-1; D gene unclear. The CDR3 protein is CASSLHLRHMNTEAFF. CDR3 DNA: TGTGCCAGCAGTCTGCACCTCAGACACATGAACACTGAAGCTTTCTTT.